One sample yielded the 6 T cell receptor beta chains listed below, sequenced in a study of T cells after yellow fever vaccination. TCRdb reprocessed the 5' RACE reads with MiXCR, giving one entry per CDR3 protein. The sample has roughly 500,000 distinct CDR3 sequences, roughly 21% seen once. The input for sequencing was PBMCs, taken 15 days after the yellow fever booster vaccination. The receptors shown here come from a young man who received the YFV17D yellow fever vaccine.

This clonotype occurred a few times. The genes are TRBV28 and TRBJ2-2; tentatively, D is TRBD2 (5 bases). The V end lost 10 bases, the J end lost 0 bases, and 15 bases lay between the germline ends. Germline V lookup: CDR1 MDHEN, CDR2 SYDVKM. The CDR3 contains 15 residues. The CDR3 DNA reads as TGTGCCATCGCAGACGGGGATACGAACACCGGGGAGCTGTTTTTT. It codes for CAIADGDTNTGELFF.

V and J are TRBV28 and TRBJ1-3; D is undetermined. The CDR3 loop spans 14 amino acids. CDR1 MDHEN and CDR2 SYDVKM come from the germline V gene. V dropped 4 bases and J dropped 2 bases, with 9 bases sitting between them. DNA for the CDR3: TGTGCCAGCAGTTCACCGACTGCTGGAAACACCATATATTTT. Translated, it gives CASSSPTAGNTIYF.

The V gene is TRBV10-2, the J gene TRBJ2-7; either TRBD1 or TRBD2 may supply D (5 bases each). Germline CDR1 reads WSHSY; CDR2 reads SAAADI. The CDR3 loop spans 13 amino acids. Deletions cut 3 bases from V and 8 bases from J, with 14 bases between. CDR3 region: CASSDGGFTKQYF. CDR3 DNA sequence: TGCGCCAGCAGTGATGGGGGTTTTACGAAGCAGTACTTC.

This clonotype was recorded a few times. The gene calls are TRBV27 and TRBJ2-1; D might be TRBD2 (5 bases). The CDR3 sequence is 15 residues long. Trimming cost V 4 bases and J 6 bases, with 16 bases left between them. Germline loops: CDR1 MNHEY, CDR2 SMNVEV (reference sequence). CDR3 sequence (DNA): TGTGCCAGCAGTTACGGACTTCGGGGTGGCAATGAGCAGTTCTTC. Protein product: CASSYGLRGGNEQFF.

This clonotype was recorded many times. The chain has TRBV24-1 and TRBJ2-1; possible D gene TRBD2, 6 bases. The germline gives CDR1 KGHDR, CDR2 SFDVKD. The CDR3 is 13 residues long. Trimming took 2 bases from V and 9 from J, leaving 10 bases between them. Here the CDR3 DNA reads TGTGCCACCAGTGATTACGTGGGGGGTGAGCAGTTCTTC. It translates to CATSDYVGGEQFF.

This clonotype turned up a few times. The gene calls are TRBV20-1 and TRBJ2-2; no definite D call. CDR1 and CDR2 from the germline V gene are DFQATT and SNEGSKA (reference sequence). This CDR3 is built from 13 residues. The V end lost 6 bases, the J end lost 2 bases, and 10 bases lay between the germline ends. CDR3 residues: CSALRENTGELFF. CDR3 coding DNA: TGCAGTGCGCTGAGAGAAAACACCGGGGAGCTGTTTTTT.